Presented here are 28 T cell receptor beta chains from one specimen sequenced in a study of T cells in Graves' hyperthyroidism and ophthalmopathy. The source material, RNA transcripts, was used to amplify TCR beta CDR3 regions. A set of HTBI primers served as the primers for a first-round RT-PCR of the TCR CDR3. TCRdb reprocessed the multiplex PCR reads with MiXCR, giving one entry per CDR3 protein. This sample has about 290,000 distinct CDR3 sequences, with about 14% found just once. The sequenced sample was blood. These TCRs come from a woman aged 25 to 45 with Graves' hyperthyroidism that later progressed to Graves' ophthalmopathy.

This clonotype was found many times. The chain links TRBV7-3 to TRBJ2-3; TRBD2 agrees at 9 bases. The CDR3 is 19 amino acids. Germline V gene data show CDR1 as SGHTA and CDR2 as FQGTGA. The V and J ends lost 1 base and 0 bases, in that order; junction bases with no gene match: 11. CDR3 region: CASSLMGPGLAPSTDTQYF. In DNA form, the CDR3 reads TGTGCCAGCAGCTTAATGGGCCCGGGACTAGCACCCAGCACAGATACGCAGTATTTT.

This clonotype was recorded at least ten times. The V gene is TRBV13, the J gene TRBJ1-6; TRBD1 might be the D (5 bases). The CDR3 extends over 14 amino acids. V was cut by 3 bases and J by 5 bases, with 8 bases left in between. Germline values: CDR1 PRHDT, CDR2 FYEKMQ (reference sequence). The CDR3 coding sequence is TGTGCCAGCAGCTTTCGCAGGGATAATTCACCCCTCCACTTT. Amino acid sequence: CASSFRRDNSPLHF.

This sequence joins TRBV28 and TRBJ2-3; 8 bases align to TRBD2. CDR3 size: 17 residues. Germline V gene data show CDR1 as MDHEN and CDR2 as SYDVKM. The ends lost 5 bases at V and 4 bases at J; junction bases unmatched: 14. The chain's CDR3 is CASSISTPGGRADTQYF. The CDR3 bases are TGTGCCAGCAGTATATCAACCCCGGGGGGGCGGGCAGATACGCAGTATTTT.

J is TRBJ1-2 and V is TRBV12-3 or TRBV12-4; D uncertain. V lost 6 bases and J 5 bases, leaving 10 bases between the germline ends. This CDR3 comprises 12 residues. CDR3 region: CASRLDGYGYTF. CDR3 bases: TGTGCCAGCAGACTGGACGGTTATGGCTACACCTTC.

The sample holds many counts of this clonotype. In DNA, the CDR3 is TGTGCCAGCAGCTTAACTCGGGTAGCGGGTAACTCCTACGAGCAGTACTTC. Its translation: CASSLTRVAGNSYEQYF. The rearrangement joins TRBV7-2 to TRBJ2-7; 7 bases line up with TRBD2. V gave up 2 bases and J gave up 0 bases; unmatched junction bases: 10. The germline CDR1 and CDR2 sequences are SGHTA and FQGNSA. The CDR3 spans 17 residues.

The sample holds many counts of this clonotype. This sequence joins TRBV29-1 and TRBJ2-1; D unresolved. Looked up from germline, CDR1 is SQVTM and CDR2 is ANQGSEA. There are 11 residues in the CDR3. V was cut by 0 bases and J by 5 bases, with 2 bases left in between. This chain's CDR3 is CSVEDHNEQFF. The CDR3 region has the DNA TGCAGCGTTGAAGACCACAATGAGCAGTTCTTC.

This clonotype was counted at least ten times. The CDR3 protein is CSADRAQGSYEQYF. CDR3 in DNA: TGCAGTGCTGACCGGGCGCAAGGGTCCTACGAGCAGTACTTC. V usage is TRBV20-1 and J usage is TRBJ2-7, with D unclear. V lost 5 bases to trimming and J lost 1 base, with 15 bases between them. Germline loops: CDR1 DFQATT, CDR2 SNEGSKA (reference sequence). This CDR3 spans 14 amino acids.

This clonotype came up many times. This chain links TRBV5-6 with TRBJ1-5; D perhaps matches TRBD1 (5 bases). CDR3 length equals 17 residues. CDR1 is SGHDT and CDR2 is YYEEEE in the germline V gene. Trimming removed 0 bases from V and 3 bases from J, with 16 bases in between. The CDR3 DNA reads as TGTGCCAGCAGCTTGGGGCAGGGAGGTGGATCCAATCAGCCCCAGCATTTT. As protein: CASSLGQGGGSNQPQHF.

This clonotype came up a few times. The chain couples TRBV29-1 to TRBJ2-7; 8 bases are a match to TRBD1. Germline assignment: CDR1 SQVTM and CDR2 ANQGSEA. The CDR3 loop spans 13 amino acids. With V trimmed by 6 bases and J by 4 bases, 8 bases remained unmatched. CDR3 sequence: CSVTGTGSYEQYF. For the CDR3, the DNA is TGCAGCGTGACCGGGACAGGTAGTTACGAGCAGTACTTC.

This clonotype was recorded a few times. The rearrangement joins TRBV9 to TRBJ1-6; D remains ambiguous. Germline assignment: CDR1 SGDLS and CDR2 YYNGEE. This CDR3 comprises 14 residues. V dropped 3 bases and J dropped 7 bases, with 11 bases sitting between them. The CDR3 reads CASSAVFRNSPLHF. In DNA form, the CDR3 reads TGTGCCAGCAGCGCGGTTTTTCGGAATTCACCCCTCCACTTT.

CDR3 nucleotides: TGTGCCAGCAGCGTAATAGCGGGGGGCTCCTACGAGCAGTACTTC. It specifies CASSVIAGGSYEQYF. The gene calls are TRBV7-2 and TRBJ2-7, with TRBD2 matching over 10 bases. J was trimmed by 0 bases and V by 5 bases; bases with no gene match: 4. Germline CDR1 and CDR2: SGHTA and FQGNSA. The CDR3 length is 15 residues.

This clonotype appeared many times. CDR3 coding DNA: TGTGCCAGCCCAGAAAAACAGGGACCCCTCGACGCAGATACGCAGTATTTT. It is translated as CASPEKQGPLDADTQYF. This sequence joins TRBV6-1 and TRBJ2-3; TRBD1 is a possible D gene (6 bases). Germline V gives CDR1 MNHNS, CDR2 SASEGT. The CDR3 loop spans 17 amino acids. Trimming left V 8 bases short and J 4 bases short, with 25 bases between.

This clonotype was counted ten times or more. The chain combines TRBV18 with TRBJ1-5, with D maybe TRBD1 (5 bases). The V end was cut by 1 base, the J end by 4 bases, with 11 bases between. Germline assignment: CDR1 KGHSH and CDR2 LQKENI. The CDR3 extends over 15 amino acids. As DNA, the CDR3 is TGTGCCAGCTCACCACAGGGGAATGGAAATCAGCCCCAGCATTTT. This codes for CASSPQGNGNQPQHF.

This clonotype was detected many times. This chain links TRBV7-8 with TRBJ2-3; no firm D call. The CDR3 runs 13 residues. Trimming took 2 bases from V and 3 from J, leaving 6 bases between them. CDR1 and CDR2 (germline): SGHVS, FQNEAQ. DNA of the CDR3: TGTGCCAGCAGCTTAAGGCGGACAGATACGCAGTATTTT. It yields the protein CASSLRRTDTQYF.

This clonotype was observed many times. In DNA form, the CDR3 reads TGTGCCAGCACCCAAACTGGGGCCAACGTCCTGACTTTC. Its protein product is CASTQTGANVLTF. This chain connects TRBV7-9 to TRBJ2-6; D is undetermined. Germline V gene lookup returns CDR1 SEHNR and CDR2 FQNEAQ (reference sequence). Trimming removed 7 bases at V and 2 bases at J, with 6 bases between. The CDR3 has 13 residues.

This clonotype was counted at least ten times. The chain couples TRBV7-9 to TRBJ1-2; possible D gene TRBD1, 6 bases. This CDR3 is built from 14 residues. Germline assignment: CDR1 SEHNR and CDR2 FQNEAQ (reference sequence). V shed 5 bases and J shed 7 bases, with 17 bases lying between them. CDR3 coding DNA: TGTGCCAGCAGCCATGGGGGGACATATTTTGGCTACACCTTC. Encoded protein: CASSHGGTYFGYTF.

The sample holds many counts of this clonotype. The chain employs TRBV18 and TRBJ1-2; 9 positions agree with TRBD1. The ends lost 3 bases at V and 3 bases at J; junction bases unmatched: 5. Germline assignment: CDR1 KGHSH and CDR2 LQKENI. The CDR3 runs 15 residues. The DNA of the CDR3 is TGTGCCAGCTCACCCCAGGGACAGGGTGACTATGGCTACACCTTC. Amino acid sequence: CASSPQGQGDYGYTF.

The table lists this clonotype with many counts. The chain joins TRBV28 to TRBJ2-5; D remains ambiguous. The CDR3 has 13 amino acids. The V and J ends lost 3 bases and 1 base respectively, with 6 bases between them. Germline values: CDR1 MDHEN, CDR2 SYDVKM. The CDR3 is CASSFVSQETQYF. The CDR3 DNA reads as TGTGCCAGCAGTTTCGTCAGCCAAGAGACCCAGTACTTC.

This clonotype came up many times. This sequence joins TRBV6-1 and TRBJ1-4; D gene unclear. Germline CDR1 reads MNHNS; CDR2 reads SASEGT. The CDR3 is 14 amino acids. V lost 7 bases and J lost 2, with 11 bases in between. The CDR3 reads CASTPGFTNEKLFF. The DNA of the CDR3 is TGTGCCAGCACCCCTGGCTTTACTAATGAAAAACTGTTTTTT.

Concerning this clonotype: This clone may be a read error of a much larger clone one base away. The chain combines TRBV7-2 with TRBJ2-3; possible D gene TRBD2, 6 bases. This CDR3 region has 14 residues. The germline gives CDR1 SGHTA, CDR2 FQGNSA. The V end lost 8 bases, the J end lost 2 bases, and 14 bases lay between the germline ends. The CDR3 is CASLKRDFTDTQYF. CDR3 bases: TGTGCCAGCCTGAAAAGGGACTTCACAGATACGCAGTATTTT.

This clonotype showed up just a few times. J is TRBJ1-2 and V is TRBV18, with 9 bases that match TRBD1. CDR3 size: 16 residues. Germline CDR1 and CDR2: KGHSH and LQKENI. Trimming took 8 bases from V and 1 from J; bases not matched to a gene: 11. The CDR3 DNA reads TGTGCCAGCCGCACCGGGACAGGGAGCCTTAACTATGGCTACACCTTC. Its translation: CASRTGTGSLNYGYTF.

This clonotype showed up many times. This chain links TRBV16 with TRBJ2-3, with no clear D. CDR1 KGHSY and CDR2 FQNENV come from the germline V gene. The V end lost 0 bases, the J end lost 3 bases, and 10 bases lay between the germline ends. CDR3 length: 15 amino acids. CDR3 in DNA: TGTGCCAGCAGCCAATCTAGGGCCGATACAGATACGCAGTATTTT. This translates into CASSQSRADTDTQYF.

The rearrangement uses TRBV7-8 and TRBJ2-1; unclear D gene. Deletions cut 5 bases from V and 3 bases from J, with 8 bases between. Germline-derived CDR1 and CDR2 are SGHVS and FQNEAQ. The CDR3 covers 13 residues. In DNA form, the CDR3 reads TGTGCCAGCAGCCTTCGAGTCTACAATGAGCAGTTCTTC. The encoded protein is CASSLRVYNEQFF.

This clonotype was counted at least ten times. V and J are TRBV20-1 and TRBJ1-2; 11 nucleotides agree with TRBD1. Germline CDR1 and CDR2: DFQATT and SNEGSKA (reference sequence). This CDR3 contains 16 residues. V gave up 5 bases and J gave up 1 base; unmatched junction bases: 9. CDR3 bases: TGCAGTGCTGGACAGGGACAGGGGGTTATTAACTATGGCTACACCTTC. Encoded protein: CSAGQGQGVINYGYTF.

The chain combines TRBV27 with TRBJ2-2; a possible D gene is TRBD1 (5 bases). Trimming stripped 5 bases from V and 1 base from J, with 8 bases between. The germline V gene has CDR1 MNHEY and CDR2 SMNVEV (reference sequence). The CDR3 sequence is 14 residues long. In DNA, the CDR3 is TGTGCCAGCAGTGTGACAGTGAACACCGGGGAGCTGTTTTTT. Its protein product is CASSVTVNTGELFF.

This clonotype occurred many times. The J gene is TRBJ2-1, the V gene TRBV19; 9 bases fit TRBD1. The CDR3 sequence is 16 residues long. Germline V CDR1 and CDR2: LNHDA, SQIVND (reference sequence). Germline trimming cut 7 bases from V and 7 bases from J; bases unmatched to any gene: 14. The CDR3 DNA reads TGTGCCAGTACCAGAACCGGGACAGGGAACGGTAATGAGCAGTTCTTC. This encodes CASTRTGTGNGNEQFF.

As for this clonotype: This may stem from a read error, because a much larger clone lies one nucleotide away. The rearrangement uses TRBV20-1 and TRBJ1-2; D is undetermined. Germline CDR1 and CDR2: DFQATT and SNEGSKA (reference sequence). The CDR3 spans 14 residues. Trimming left V 4 bases short and J 2 bases short, with 14 bases between. CDR3 sequence: CSANGGLRNYGYTF. CDR3 nucleotide sequence: TGCAGTGCTAATGGCGGACTGAGAAACTATGGCTACACCTTC.

This clonotype was seen repeatedly, ten times or more. The CDR3 DNA sequence: TGTGCCAGCAGCTTAAGGCTAGCGCTAGGCACAGATACGCAGTATTTT. Translation: CASSLRLALGTDTQYF. The chain couples TRBV7-2 to TRBJ2-3; possible D gene TRBD2, 6 bases. Germline V CDR1 and CDR2: SGHTA, FQGNSA. V shed 2 bases and J shed 1 base, with 13 bases lying between them. The CDR3 loop spans 16 amino acids.